Following are 2 T cell receptor beta chains from one sample sequenced in a study of immune evolution from preneoplasia to lung adenocarcinoma. Here immunoSEQ multiplex PCR was the method, and the copy in TCRdb shows in-frame clones only, minus some. This table has around 3,200 clones, over 70% appearing once. The sequencing input was FFPE adjacent normal lung tissue. The receptor source for this set is a person aged 70 to 79 with lung adenocarcinoma.

Concerning this clone itself: Other DNA sequences in the sample encode the same CDR3. This rearrangement joins TRBV15 to TRBJ2-1, with a possible D match to TRBD2 (6 bases). Germline values: CDR1 LNHNV, CDR2 YYDKDF (reference sequence). This CDR3 has 14 amino acids. V was clipped by 0 bases and J by 5 bases, with 8 bases between them. The CDR3 bases are TGTGCCACCAGCAGAGACGGCGGGAACAATGAGCAGTTCTTC. It is translated as CATSRDGGNNEQFF.

This chain links TRBV4-3 with TRBJ1-2, with 7 bases identical to TRBD1. The CDR3 contains 15 residues. Germline-derived CDR1 and CDR2 are LGHNA and YSLEER. After removal of 0 bases from V and 4 bases from J, the junction contained 5 bases not matched to a gene. CDR3 protein: CASSQDGGGPYGYTF. CDR3 DNA sequence: TGCGCCAGCAGCCAAGATGGAGGGGGCCCCTATGGCTACACCTTC.